The 31 T cell receptor beta chains below come from one sample, sequenced in a study of T cells in localized non-small cell lung cancer. The data were produced by immunoSEQ multiplex PCR, yet TCRdb's version contains in-frame clones alone and is incomplete. The sample carries under 70,000 clones, just over 85% recorded once. Here the sequenced sample was peripheral blood, taken before any cancer treatment. These receptors were collected from a woman aged 35 to 70 with stage I lung adenocarcinoma.

This clone turned up a few times. V is TRBV21-1 and J is TRBJ2-7; the table calls TRBD1, which could not be checked here. TRBV21-1 is classified as a pseudogene. The CDR3 covers 18 residues. DNA for the CDR3: TGTGCCAGCAGCAAAGAATTCTGGCTAAGACAGGGCGCGCGTGTGCAGTACTTC. This translates into CASSKEFWLRQGARVQYF.

The chain recombines TRBV19 with TRBJ1-4; D unresolved. The CDR3 is 15 residues long. Between the trimmed V and J ends, which lost 1 base and 0 bases, there was a span of 6 bases. Germline V lookup: CDR1 LNHDA, CDR2 SQIVND (reference sequence). The CDR3: CASSIGRTTNEKLFF. CDR3 nucleotide sequence: TGTGCCAGTAGTATAGGGAGGACAACTAATGAAAAACTGTTTTTT.

The V and J genes are TRBV4-2 and TRBJ1-1; 9 bases match TRBD1. The CDR3 sequence is 17 residues long. Looked up from germline, CDR1 is LGHNA and CDR2 is YNFKEQ. The V and J ends lost 0 bases and 5 bases, in that order; junction bases with no gene match: 10. The DNA for the CDR3 is TGTGCCAGCAGCCAAGATAGAAAAGACAGGGGGGGAACTGAAGCTTTCTTT. This translates into CASSQDRKDRGGTEAFF.

In DNA, the CDR3 is TGCAGCGTTGACAGGTGGGGTTCCACAGATACGCAGTATTTT. This gives the protein CSVDRWGSTDTQYF. The chain has TRBV29-1 and TRBJ2-3; D ambiguous. The germline V gene encodes CDR1 SQVTM and CDR2 ANQGSEA. The CDR3 length is 14 residues. Trimming left V 3 bases short and J 2 bases short, with 12 bases between.

This clone appeared a few times. In DNA form, the CDR3 reads TGTGCCAGCAGCGCTCGGACAGGGACTGAAGCTTTCTTT. Encoded protein: CASSARTGTEAFF. The chain carries TRBV9 and TRBJ1-1; 8 nucleotides line up with TRBD1. J was trimmed by 5 bases and V by 3 bases; bases with no gene match: 3. This CDR3 is built from 13 residues. Germline CDR1 SGDLS, CDR2 YYNGEE.

This clone was seen just once. This chain joins TRBV6-1 and TRBJ1-1, with TRBD1 as a possible D gene (5 bases). Germline values: CDR1 MNHNS, CDR2 SASEGT. Trimming took 2 bases from V and 7 from J, leaving 11 bases between them. The CDR3 totals 13 residues. The CDR3 protein is CASSERGVSEAFF. In DNA form, the CDR3 reads TGTGCCAGCAGTGAAAGAGGGGTGAGTGAAGCTTTCTTT.

The rearrangement links TRBV9 to TRBJ2-1; 9 bases line up with TRBD2. CDR1 SGDLS and CDR2 YYNGEE come from the germline V gene. This CDR3 is built from 16 residues. The V gene end was trimmed by 0 bases and the J gene end by 2 bases; junction bases not matched to a gene: 3. Written as DNA, the CDR3 is TGTGCCAGCAGCGTAGAGGCTAGCGGGGCCTACAATGAGCAGTTCTTC. Its translation: CASSVEASGAYNEQFF.

The rearrangement links TRBV5-6 to TRBJ1-1, with TRBD1 matching over 10 bases. Germline CDR1 SGHDT, CDR2 YYEEEE. The CDR3 extends over 15 amino acids. V lost 4 bases to trimming and J lost 4 bases; unmatched junction nucleotides: 7. The CDR3 DNA follows: TGTGCCAGCAGCGAAGCCGGGACAGGGGTCACTGAAGCTTTCTTT. Translation gives CASSEAGTGVTEAFF.

Worth noting for this clone: An end of the junction differs from the germline gene, which may be a read error. The CDR3, as DNA: TGTGCCGCCAGCAGCATAGTTAGGGACTCCGGACCACCCCTCCACTTT. Translated: CAASSIVRDSGPPLHF. The chain links TRBV15 to TRBJ1-6; D may be TRBD1 (5 bases). This CDR3 has 16 residues. Germline assignment: CDR1 LNHNV and CDR2 YYDKDF (reference sequence).

The chain is built from TRBV28 and TRBJ2-1; D is perhaps TRBD2 (5 bases). The germline CDR1 and CDR2 sequences are MDHEN and SYDVKM. The V and J ends lost 6 bases and 0 bases respectively, with 15 bases between them. This CDR3 comprises 16 residues. CDR3 coding DNA: TGTGCCAGCAGACCTATTACCGGGATCTCCTACAATGAGCAGTTCTTC. It is translated as CASRPITGISYNEQFF.

J is TRBJ2-7 and V is TRBV6-5; D possibly uses TRBD1 or TRBD2 (6 bases each). V lost 6 bases to trimming and J lost 2 bases, with 14 bases between them. Germline-derived CDR1 and CDR2 are MNHEY and SVGAGI. The CDR3 totals 14 residues. The CDR3 bases are TGTGCCAGCAGCCCATCGGGGGACACCTACGAGCAGTACTTC. Protein product: CASSPSGDTYEQYF.

The rearrangement joins TRBV28 to TRBJ2-7; D perhaps matches TRBD2 (5 bases). Germline CDR1 reads MDHEN; CDR2 reads SYDVKM. The V gene lost 11 bases and the J gene lost 3 bases, with 23 bases spanning the gap. The CDR3 contains 15 residues. The CDR3 sequence is CASNPRTALRYEQYF. The CDR3 DNA follows: TGTGCCTCCAACCCCCGGACTGCCCTCCGCTACGAGCAGTACTTC.

V gene TRBV4-2 combines with J gene TRBJ2-7, with TRBD1 identical over 9 bases. The CDR3 has 14 amino acids. CDR1 and CDR2 from the germline V gene are LGHNA and YNFKEQ. V shed 5 bases and J 6 bases; nucleotides not matched to a gene: 8. The CDR3 reads CASSIRTGDREQYF. Here the CDR3 DNA reads TGTGCCAGCAGCATCCGGACAGGGGATCGCGAGCAGTACTTC.

The J gene is TRBJ2-2, the V gene TRBV7-9; 9 nucleotides match TRBD1. The CDR3 is made up of 15 amino acids. With V trimmed by 5 bases and J by 7 bases, 8 bases remained unmatched. Germline-derived CDR1 and CDR2 are SEHNR and FQNEAQ (reference sequence). The CDR3 reads CASSPGQGRGGELFF. For the CDR3, the DNA is TGTGCCAGCAGCCCGGGACAGGGACGAGGCGGGGAGCTGTTTTTT.

V usage is TRBV25-1 and J usage is TRBJ1-5; 7 nucleotides align to TRBD1. Trimming cost V 6 bases and J 5 bases; bases outside gene matches: 7. CDR1 MGHDK and CDR2 SYGVNS come from the germline V gene. The length of the CDR3 is 14 residues. The CDR3 reads CASRETGNHQPQHF. CDR3 nucleotides: TGTGCCAGCAGGGAGACAGGGAATCATCAGCCCCAGCATTTT. Looking up the rest from reference TRBV25-1 and TRBJ1-5 gives the full variable domain: EADIYQTPRYLVIGTGKKITLECSQTMGHDKMYWYQQDPGMELHLIHYSYGVNSTEKGDLSSESTVSRIRTEHFPLTLESARPSHTSQYLCASRETGNHQPQHFGDGTRLSIL.

The genes are TRBV2 and TRBJ1-5; a weak D match, TRBD1 (6 bases). V shed 2 bases and J shed 11 bases, with 10 bases lying between them. The CDR3 is 12 amino acids. The germline V gene has CDR1 SNHLY and CDR2 FYNNEI. The CDR3 sequence: CASSEWGLAQHF. CDR3 coding DNA: TGTGCCAGCAGTGAATGGGGGCTGGCCCAGCATTTT.

The chain has TRBV5-1 and TRBJ2-7; D might be TRBD1 (6 bases). This CDR3 contains 14 residues. V lost 4 bases, J lost 1 base, and 12 bases lay in between. Germline V gives CDR1 SGHRS, CDR2 YFSETQ. The CDR3 region is CASSTTGRSYEQYF. For the CDR3, the DNA is TGCGCCAGCAGCACGACAGGACGGTCCTACGAGCAGTACTTC. Combining the CDR3 with reference TRBV5-1 and TRBJ2-7 gives the whole variable domain KAGVTQTPRYLIKTRGQQVTLSCSPISGHRSVSWYQQTPGQGLQFLFEYFSETQRNKGNFPGRFSGRQFSNSRSEMNVSTLELGDSALYLCASSTTGRSYEQYFGPGTRLTVT.

This clone was counted only a few times. DNA for the CDR3: TGCGCCAGCAGCTTGGCGTCCGGGGCCAACTATGGCTACACCTTC. Translated, it gives CASSLASGANYGYTF. This sequence joins TRBV5-1 and TRBJ1-2, with D possibly being TRBD1 (5 bases). The CDR3 sequence is 15 residues long. Trimming pared 0 bases from V and 2 bases from J, leaving 11 bases between. Germline V lookup: CDR1 SGHRS, CDR2 YFSETQ.

This clone was seen once. The V call is TRBV6-5, the J call TRBJ2-1, with a possible D match to TRBD1 (5 bases). This CDR3 spans 15 amino acids. Trimming took off 5 bases at V and 8 bases at J, with 19 bases between the two ends. CDR1 and CDR2 (germline): MNHEY, SVGAGI. The CDR3 protein is CASSMTVYRIHEQFF. Here the CDR3 DNA reads TGTGCCAGCAGTATGACTGTTTACAGGATCCATGAGCAGTTCTTC.

The gene calls are TRBV9 and TRBJ1-1; unclear D gene. Germline CDR1 SGDLS, CDR2 YYNGEE. The CDR3 runs 14 residues. Trimming cost V 0 bases and J 0 bases, with 6 bases left between them. The CDR3 DNA is TGTGCCAGCAGCGTAGCTGGGATGAACACTGAAGCTTTCTTT. Protein: CASSVAGMNTEAFF.

The chain employs TRBV19 and TRBJ2-5; TRBD1 aligns across 7 bases. V lost 1 base, J lost 3 bases, and 5 bases stayed unmatched. The CDR3 is 15 amino acids. Germline V gene sequence: CDR1 LNHDA, CDR2 SQIVND (reference sequence). As DNA, the CDR3 is TGTGCCAGTAGTATAGGCTACAGGGGAAAAGAGACCCAGTACTTC. It is translated as CASSIGYRGKETQYF.

V and J are TRBV5-4 and TRBJ1-4; a possible D gene is TRBD1 (5 bases). The CDR3 has 16 residues. The germline V gene encodes CDR1 SGHNT and CDR2 YYREEE (reference sequence). V was shortened by 1 base and J by 0 bases, with 10 bases between the two germline ends. In DNA, the CDR3 is TGTGCCAGCAGCTTGACCAGGGACCCAACTAATGAAAAACTGTTTTTT. Translating gives CASSLTRDPTNEKLFF.

The V and J genes are TRBV7-8 and TRBJ2-6, with D tentatively TRBD1 (6 bases). Trimming removed 3 bases from V and 1 base from J, with 16 bases in between. The CDR3 has 18 amino acids. In germline, CDR1 is SGHVS, CDR2 FQNEAQ. The CDR3 reads CASSFVAGARSGANVLTF. CDR3 DNA sequence: TGTGCCAGCAGCTTTGTGGCAGGGGCTCGGTCTGGGGCCAACGTCCTGACTTTC.

This chain uses TRBV5-1 with TRBJ1-1; D uncertain. From germline, CDR1 is SGHRS and CDR2 YFSETQ. The CDR3 is made up of 13 amino acids. Trimming pared 0 bases from V and 2 bases from J, leaving 5 bases between. The CDR3 region is CASSLAPNTEAFF. The CDR3 DNA follows: TGCGCCAGCAGCTTGGCACCCAACACTGAAGCTTTCTTT.

The chain combines TRBV6-5 with TRBJ1-5; D is ambiguous. Germline loops: CDR1 MNHEY, CDR2 SVGAGI. Trimming took 5 bases from V and 3 from J, leaving 11 bases between them. The CDR3 contains 14 residues. DNA of the CDR3: TGTGCCAGCAGTGAGGGCAGATCCAATCAGCCCCAGCATTTT. Protein: CASSEGRSNQPQHF.

This chain joins TRBV7-2 and TRBJ2-5, with TRBD1 matching 12 bases. V lost 5 bases to trimming and J lost 5 bases; unmatched junction nucleotides: 6. The CDR3 contains 15 residues. CDR1 SGHTA and CDR2 FQGNSA come from the germline V gene. CDR3 region: CASSLGQGALETQYF. DNA for the CDR3: TGTGCCAGCAGCCTGGGACAGGGGGCTTTGGAGACCCAGTACTTC.

This chain links TRBV18 with TRBJ2-5; 9 bases align to TRBD1. The junction had 6 bases not matched to a gene; V was cut back by 6 bases and J by 1 base. Germline CDR1 reads KGHSH; CDR2 reads LQKENI. This CDR3 region has 15 residues. In nucleotides, the CDR3 is TGTGCCAGCTCCAACGAGGGACAGGGCCAAGAGACCCAGTACTTC. This sequence encodes CASSNEGQGQETQYF. Based on the CDR3 plus reference TRBV18 and TRBJ2-5, the full variable domain is NAGVMQNPRHLVRRRGQEARLRCSPMKGHSHVYWYRQLPEEGLKFMVYLQKENIIDESGMPKERFSAEFPKEGPSILRIQQVVRGDSAAYFCASSNEGQGQETQYFGPGTRLLVL.

This sequence joins TRBV4-2 and TRBJ2-1, with D possibly being TRBD1 (6 bases). This CDR3 has 15 residues. From germline, CDR1 is LGHNA and CDR2 YNFKEQ. The V end lost 1 base, the J end lost 3 bases, and 10 bases lay between the germline ends. CDR3 protein: CASSQGKGGYNEQFF. Written as DNA, the CDR3 is TGTGCCAGCAGCCAAGGGAAAGGGGGCTACAATGAGCAGTTCTTC.

This rearrangement joins TRBV6-6 to TRBJ2-1; 8 bases agree with TRBD2. The CDR3 has 14 residues. The V gene's germline CDR1 is MNHNY and CDR2 SVGAGI (reference sequence). Trimming removed 4 bases from V and 8 bases from J; junction bases left unmatched: 7. CDR3: CASSSPGGPHEQFF. CDR3 coding DNA: TGTGCCAGCAGTTCCCCGGGGGGGCCCCATGAGCAGTTCTTC.

J is TRBJ1-4 and V is TRBV6-6; 9 bases map to TRBD1. This CDR3 comprises 16 residues. V shed 4 bases and J 10 bases; nucleotides not matched to a gene: 13. Germline V lookup: CDR1 MNHNY, CDR2 SVGAGI (reference sequence). CDR3 sequence (DNA): TGTGCCAGCAGTTTCACCGGGACAGGGAATGAAGGAAAACTGTTTTTT. Translation: CASSFTGTGNEGKLFF.

This rearrangement joins TRBV20-1 to TRBJ1-2; D is perhaps TRBD1 (6 bases). The V end lost 5 bases, the J end lost 7 bases, and 11 bases lay between the germline ends. This CDR3 is built from 11 residues. CDR1 and CDR2 (germline): DFQATT, SNEGSKA (reference sequence). In nucleotides, the CDR3 is TGCAGTGCTCTCGAACAGGGTGGCTACACCTTC. Its translation is CSALEQGGYTF.